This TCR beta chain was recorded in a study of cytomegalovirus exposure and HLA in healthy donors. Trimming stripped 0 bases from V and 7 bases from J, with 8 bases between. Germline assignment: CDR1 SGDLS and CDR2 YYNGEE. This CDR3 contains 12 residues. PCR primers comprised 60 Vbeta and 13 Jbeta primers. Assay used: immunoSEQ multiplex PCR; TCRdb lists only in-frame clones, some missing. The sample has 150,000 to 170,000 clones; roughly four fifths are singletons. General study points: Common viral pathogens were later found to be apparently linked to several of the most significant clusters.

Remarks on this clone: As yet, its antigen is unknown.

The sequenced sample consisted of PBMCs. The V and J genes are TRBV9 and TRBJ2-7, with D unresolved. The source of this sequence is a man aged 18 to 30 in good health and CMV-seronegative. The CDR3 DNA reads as TGTGCCAGCAGCGTAGACTCGAGGGAGCAGTACTTC. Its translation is CASSVDSREQYF.